The next 15 T cell receptor beta chains were all read from a single sample in a study of T cells in Graves' hyperthyroidism and ophthalmopathy. RNA transcripts provided the source from which TCR beta CDR3 regions were amplified. Using the HTBI primer set, a first-round RT-PCR was run on the TCR CDR3. One entry per CDR3 protein, called by TCRdb with MiXCR from the multiplex PCR reads. Here the sample spans about 500,000 distinct CDR3 sequences, over 15% being singletons. Sample: blood. These receptors were taken from a woman younger than 35 with Graves' ophthalmopathy.

This clonotype was counted ten times or more. This sequence joins TRBV6-1 and TRBJ1-2, with D unresolved. CDR3 size: 11 residues. V dropped 6 bases and J dropped 4 bases, with 6 bases sitting between them. CDR1 MNHNS and CDR2 SASEGT come from the germline V gene. The CDR3 DNA sequence: TGTGCCAGCAGGAACAGCTATGGCTACACCTTC. This translates into CASRNSYGYTF.

Details on this clonotype: The junction differs from germline at one of its ends, possibly a read error. This sequence joins TRBV7-3 and TRBJ2-2; no firm D call. CDR3 length: 14 amino acids. Germline V gives CDR1 SGHTA, CDR2 FQGTGA. CDR3 DNA sequence: TGTGCCCGCAGCGAGTTTGGGGTGGCCGGGGAGCTGTTTTTT. Translating it yields CARSEFGVAGELFF.

The chain is built from TRBV9 and TRBJ2-6; 8 positions match TRBD1. The V and J ends lost 3 bases and 2 bases, in that order; junction bases with no gene match: 13. The CDR3 runs 19 residues. CDR1 SGDLS and CDR2 YYNGEE come from the germline V gene. The CDR3 here is CASSAFGGQGHPGANVLTF. Written as DNA, the CDR3 is TGTGCCAGCAGCGCCTTCGGAGGACAGGGTCATCCTGGGGCCAACGTCCTGACTTTC.

This clonotype was found a few times. The CDR3 region has the DNA TGCAGTGCAAGACAGGGGGGATTCTACGAGCAGTACTTC. As protein: CSARQGGFYEQYF. The J gene is TRBJ2-7, the V gene TRBV20-1; 9 bases map to TRBD1. CDR3 length equals 13 residues. V was clipped by 6 bases and J by 3 bases; unmatched bases: 6. Germline V CDR1 and CDR2: DFQATT, SNEGSKA (reference sequence).

In its sample, this clonotype was seen a few times. The chain is built from TRBV6-1 and TRBJ1-1; D might be TRBD1 (5 bases). CDR1 MNHNS and CDR2 SASEGT come from the germline V gene. The CDR3 has 13 residues. V lost 11 bases and J 0 bases, leaving 13 bases between the germline ends. CDR3 amino acids: CAVGRGVNTEAFF. The CDR3, as DNA: TGTGCCGTGGGAAGAGGGGTGAACACTGAAGCTTTCTTT.

The chain links TRBV30 to TRBJ2-1, with D possibly TRBD2 on 5 matching bases. Germline values: CDR1 GTSNPN, CDR2 SVGIG (reference sequence). CDR3 length equals 14 residues. The V end lost 0 bases, the J end lost 7 bases, and 13 bases lay between the germline ends. The DNA of the CDR3 is TGTGCCTGGAGTGTAGACTACGGGGATAATGAGCAGTTCTTC. Its translation: CAWSVDYGDNEQFF.

Remarks on this clonotype: A single base separates this from a much larger clone, so it may be a read error. The CDR3 spells CAGSLRREGGEETQYF. The CDR3 coding sequence is TGTGCCGGCAGTTTAAGGCGGGAGGGAGGGGAAGAGACCCAGTACTTC. The genes are TRBV28 and TRBJ2-5; 9 bases match TRBD2. CDR1 and CDR2 from the germline V gene are MDHEN and SYDVKM. The CDR3 spans 16 residues. Using reference TRBV28 and TRBJ2-5 for the parts outside the CDR3, the full variable domain is DVKVTQSSRYLVKRTGEKVFLECVQDMDHENMFWYRQDPGLGLRLIYFSYDVKMKEKGDIPEGYSVSREKKERFSLILESASTNQTSMYLCAGSLRREGGEETQYFGPGTRLLVL.

This clonotype was counted at least ten times. The V and J genes are TRBV7-2 and TRBJ2-5; 8 nucleotides agree with TRBD1. V shed 3 bases and J 3 bases; nucleotides not matched to a gene: 3. This CDR3 region has 14 residues. Germline loops: CDR1 SGHTA, CDR2 FQGNSA. The CDR3 coding sequence is TGTGCCAGCAGCTTTCAGACAGGGGAAGAGACCCAGTACTTC. It is translated as CASSFQTGEETQYF.

This clonotype has ten or more counts. The chain uses TRBV7-2 and TRBJ1-2; no clear D. CDR1 and CDR2 from the germline V gene are SGHTA and FQGNSA. The ends were cut back, 3 bases at V and 4 bases at J, with 9 bases in the middle. The CDR3 covers 13 residues. In nucleotides, the CDR3 is TGTGCCAGCAGCTTTCCTGAGGGCTATGGCTACACCTTC. Translating gives CASSFPEGYGYTF.

This clonotype was found many times. The chain couples TRBV7-8 to TRBJ2-5, with D maybe TRBD2 (5 bases). The CDR3 contains 16 residues. Trimming left V 5 bases short and J 4 bases short, with 20 bases between. CDR1 and CDR2 (germline): SGHVS, FQNEAQ. CDR3: CASSAGPVRRAETQYF. CDR3 DNA: TGTGCCAGCAGCGCAGGTCCCGTCAGGCGGGCAGAGACCCAGTACTTC.

This clonotype was recorded at least ten times. The chain has TRBV7-2 and TRBJ1-2, with D unresolved. There are 13 residues in the CDR3. V lost 4 bases to trimming and J lost 1 base, with 7 bases between them. Germline CDR1 SGHTA, CDR2 FQGNSA. CDR3 DNA: TGTGCCAGCAGCTCCACCAGTAACTATGGCTACACCTTC. Amino acid sequence: CASSSTSNYGYTF. Variable domain in full (rest from reference TRBV7-2 and TRBJ1-2): GAGVSQSPSNKVTEKGKDVELRCDPISGHTALYWYRQSLGQGLEFLIYFQGNSAPDKSGLPSDRFSAERTGGSVSTLTIQRTQQEDSAVYLCASSSTSNYGYTFGSGTRLTVV.

This clonotype was seen ten or more times. The V gene is TRBV3-1, the J gene TRBJ1-1; the D gene is possibly TRBD1 (5 bases). V lost 6 bases to trimming and J lost 2 bases, with 13 bases between them. This CDR3 comprises 14 residues. CDR1 and CDR2 (germline): LGHDT, YNNKEL (reference sequence). The CDR3 protein is CASSPTDFNTEAFF. The CDR3 region has the DNA TGTGCCAGCAGTCCGACAGACTTTAACACTGAAGCTTTCTTT. The whole variable domain, filled in from reference TRBV3-1 and TRBJ1-1, reads DTAVSQTPKYLVTQMGNDKSIKCEQNLGHDTMYWYKQDSKKFLKIMFSYNNKELIINETVPNRFSPKSPDKAHLNLHINSLELGDSAVYFCASSPTDFNTEAFFGQGTRLTVV.

A word on this clonotype: A much larger clone is a single base away; this may be a read error. The chain couples TRBV25-1 to TRBJ2-5; possibly TRBD2 for D (5 bases). The CDR3 has 18 residues. Germline V gives CDR1 MGHDK, CDR2 SYGVNS. Written as DNA, the CDR3 is TGTGCCAGCAGTGAATCCAGTGACTATAAGTTAGGGCAAGAGACCCAGCACTTC. Its protein is CASSESSDYKLGQETQHF.

Concerning this clonotype itself: This may be a read error: a much more frequent sequence differs by one nucleotide. This chain joins TRBV12-3 or TRBV12-4 and TRBJ2-7; 7 bases line up with TRBD1. This CDR3 region has 13 residues. The CDR3 DNA reads as TGTACCAGCAGTTACAGGGGTATAAACGAGCAGTACTTC. Amino acids: CTSSYRGINEQYF.

This clonotype was seen a few times. V and J are TRBV4-2 and TRBJ2-1; D remains ambiguous. Trimming took 1 base from V and 9 from J, leaving 10 bases between them. The CDR3 contains 13 residues. Germline V gives CDR1 LGHNA, CDR2 YNFKEQ. The CDR3: CASSQGVVSEQFF. The CDR3, as DNA: TGTGCCAGCAGCCAAGGTGTTGTGTCTGAGCAGTTCTTC.